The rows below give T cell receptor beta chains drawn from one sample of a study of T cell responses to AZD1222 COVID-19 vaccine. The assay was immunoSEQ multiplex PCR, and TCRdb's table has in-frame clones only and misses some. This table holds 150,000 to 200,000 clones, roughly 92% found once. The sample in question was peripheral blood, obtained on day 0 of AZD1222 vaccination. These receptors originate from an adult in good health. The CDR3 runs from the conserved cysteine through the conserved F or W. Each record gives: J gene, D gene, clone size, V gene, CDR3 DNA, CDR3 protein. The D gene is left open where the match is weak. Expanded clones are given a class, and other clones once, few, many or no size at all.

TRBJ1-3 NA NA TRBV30 TGTGCCTGGAGTGTTCGGGGGGATAAGAACTCTGGAAACACCATATATTTT CAWSVRGDKNSGNTIYF
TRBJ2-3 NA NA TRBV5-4 TGTGCCAGCAGCTTGATTGGGTCTCGCACAGATACGCAGTATTTT CASSLIGSRTDTQYF
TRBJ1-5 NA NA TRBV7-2 TGTGCCAGCAGCTTAGGGTTTGGTCAGCCCCAGCATTTT CASSLGFGQPQHF
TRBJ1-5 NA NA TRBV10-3 TGTGCCATCAGTGGAAAACAGGGCGGCGGGAGGGATCAGCCCCAGCATTTT CAISGKQGGGRDQPQHF
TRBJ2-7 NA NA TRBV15 TGTGCCACCAGCAGAGATAGGGCAGGAGAGCAGTACTTC CATSRDRAGEQYF
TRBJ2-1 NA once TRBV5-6 TGTGCCAGCAGCTTTTCCAGTAAGCAGTTCTTC CASSFSSKQFF
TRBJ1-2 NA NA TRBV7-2 TGTGCCAGCAGGCCCTCCGGGGTTAGTACCAACTATGGCTACACCTTC CASRPSGVSTNYGYTF
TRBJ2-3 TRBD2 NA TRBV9 TGTGCCAGCAGCGTAGCTACGGGGGGACGTGATACGCAGTATTTT CASSVATGGRDTQYF
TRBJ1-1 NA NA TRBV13 TGTGCCAGCAGCCCCGCTTGGGGCACTGAAGCTTTCTTT CASSPAWGTEAFF
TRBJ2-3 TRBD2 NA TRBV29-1 TGCAGCGTCGCCGCGGGACTAGCGGCTACAGATACGCAGTATTTT CSVAAGLAATDTQYF
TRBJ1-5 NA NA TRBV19 TGTGCCAGTAGTCCGGGCCTGTCTAATCAGCCCCAGCATTTT CASSPGLSNQPQHF
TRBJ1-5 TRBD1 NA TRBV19 TGTGCCAGTAGTATAGTGGGGACAGTCAATCAGCCCCAGCATTTT CASSIVGTVNQPQHF
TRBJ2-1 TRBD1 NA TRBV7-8 TGTGCCAGCAGCAACGGCAGGCGGACAGGGATGCATGAGCAGTTCTTC CASSNGRRTGMHEQFF
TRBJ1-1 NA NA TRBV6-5 TGTGCCAGCAAAACAACACAGAACACTGAAGTTTTCTTT CASKTTQNTEVFF
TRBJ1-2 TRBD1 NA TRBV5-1 TGCGCCAGCAGCTTATTGGGACAGGGGGCGTCCTATGGCTACACCTTC CASSLLGQGASYGYTF
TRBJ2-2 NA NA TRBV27 TGTGCCAGCAGTCCCTGGATCAGAGGAAAGACGAGCCCCGGGGAGCTGTTTTTT CASSPWIRGKTSPGELFF
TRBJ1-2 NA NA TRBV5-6 TGTGCCAGCAGCTTGATGAGCTATGGCTACACCTTC CASSLMSYGYTF
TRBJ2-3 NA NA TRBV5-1 TGCGCCAGCAGCGGCGGACCTAGCACAGATACGCAGTATTTT CASSGGPSTDTQYF
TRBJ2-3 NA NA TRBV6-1 TGTGCCAGCAGTGAAGGCAGCACAGATACGCAGTATTTT CASSEGSTDTQYF
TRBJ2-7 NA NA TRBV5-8 TGTGCCAGCAGCTTGCGTATGAGCTCCTACGAGCAGTACTTC CASSLRMSSYEQYF
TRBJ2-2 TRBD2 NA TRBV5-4 TGTGCCAGCAGCCTAGGGACTAGCGGGAGCTGGGGGGAGCTGTTTTTT CASSLGTSGSWGELFF
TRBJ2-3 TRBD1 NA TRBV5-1 TGCGCCAGCAGCTTGGGACAGGGTCTCACAGATACGCAGTATTTT CASSLGQGLTDTQYF
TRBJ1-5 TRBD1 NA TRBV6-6 TGTGCCAGCAGTTACAGGGTAGGACAGGGTGGCCAGCCCCAGCATTTT CASSYRVGQGGQPQHF
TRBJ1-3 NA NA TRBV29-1 TGCAGCGCCCAGGTCTCTGGAAACACCATATATTTT CSAQVSGNTIYF
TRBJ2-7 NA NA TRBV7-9 TGTGCCAGCAGCCACCAAGGGTCTGTCAACGAGCAGTACTTC CASSHQGSVNEQYF
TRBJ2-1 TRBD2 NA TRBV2 TGTGCCAGCAGTGACCTAGCGGGGTTAATGAATGAGCAGTTCTTC CASSDLAGLMNEQFF
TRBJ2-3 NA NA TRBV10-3 TGTGCCATCAGTGAGTCTAGGGGGACGCAGTATTTT CAISESRGTQYF
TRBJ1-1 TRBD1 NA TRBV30 TGTGCCTGGAGTCCTCTGGGACAGGGGGGGATCGACACTGAAGCTTTCTTT CAWSPLGQGGIDTEAFF
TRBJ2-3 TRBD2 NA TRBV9 TGTGCCAGCAGCCCCCCGTTTGGACTAGCGGGGGGGCCAGTGACAGATACGCAGTATTTT CASSPPFGLAGGPVTDTQYF
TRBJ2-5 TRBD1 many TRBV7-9 TGTGCCAGCAGCCTGACCCGATTTGGACAGGGCCAAGAGACCCAGTACTTC CASSLTRFGQGQETQYF
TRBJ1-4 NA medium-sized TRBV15 TGTGCCACCAGCAGAGATTCCGGTAATGAAAAACTGTTTTTT CATSRDSGNEKLFF
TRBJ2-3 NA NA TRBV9 TGTGCCAGCAGCGTAGGTGCAGGGGGGAGCACAGATACGCAGTATTTT CASSVGAGGSTDTQYF
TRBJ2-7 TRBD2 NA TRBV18 TGTGCCAGCTCACCGGGGAGGGAACCCTACGAGCAGTACTTC CASSPGREPYEQYF
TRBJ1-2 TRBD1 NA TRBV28 TGTGCCAGCAGTCCCGGACAGGTGAACTATGGCTACACCTTC CASSPGQVNYGYTF
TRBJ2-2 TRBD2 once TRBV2 TGTGCCAGCACCGAATATAGTCTAGCGGGTTACACCGGGGAGCTGTTTTTT CASTEYSLAGYTGELFF
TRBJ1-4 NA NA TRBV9 TGTGCCAGCAGCCCGGGGGACGGGGTTCCGTTTTTT CASSPGDGVPFF
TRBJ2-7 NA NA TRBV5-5 TGTGCCAGCAGCTTGGACAAGATATACGAGCAGTACTTC CASSLDKIYEQYF
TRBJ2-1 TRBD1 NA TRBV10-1 TGCGCCAGCAGTGAGTCACAGGGGAATAGCAATGAGCAGTTCTTC CASSESQGNSNEQFF
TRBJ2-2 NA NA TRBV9 TGTGCCAGCAGCGTAGATGTGGGGGCCATAGGGAACGCCCCTACAGGGGAGCTGTTTTTT CASSVDVGAIGNAPTGELFF
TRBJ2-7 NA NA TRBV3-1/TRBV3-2 TGTGCCAGCAGCCAAGGGGTCAGGTACGAGCAGTACTTC CASSQGVRYEQYF
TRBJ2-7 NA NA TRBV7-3 TGTGCCAGCAGCCCCTGGGGTGGGGGGACCTACGAGCAGTACTTC CASSPWGGGTYEQYF
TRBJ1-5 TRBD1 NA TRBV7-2 TGTGCCAGCAGCTTATTAAGGACAGGGAATCAGCCCCAGCATTTT CASSLLRTGNQPQHF
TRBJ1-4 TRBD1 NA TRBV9 TGTGCCAGCAGCGCCGGGACAGGGGTTGGACATGAAAAACTGTTTTTT CASSAGTGVGHEKLFF
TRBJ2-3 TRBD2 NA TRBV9 TGTGCCAGCAGTACGGGGGGAGGCACAGATACGCAGTATTTT CASSTGGGTDTQYF
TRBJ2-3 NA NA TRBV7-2 TGTGCCAGCAGCGAGGGCCTAAGCACAGATACGCAGTATTTT CASSEGLSTDTQYF
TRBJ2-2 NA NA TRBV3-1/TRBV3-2 TGTGCCAGCAGCCAAGGATGGCAGGGGAACACCGGGGAGCTGTTTTTT CASSQGWQGNTGELFF
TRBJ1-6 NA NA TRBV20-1 TGCAGTGCGAGTCCCTCACAGGGCACACCCCTCCACTTT CSASPSQGTPLHF
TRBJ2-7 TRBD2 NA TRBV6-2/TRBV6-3 TGTGCCAGCAGTTACTGGGCGGGGGAATACGAGCAGTACTTC CASSYWAGEYEQYF
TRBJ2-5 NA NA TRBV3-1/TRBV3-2 TGTGCCAGCAGCCAAGATCCGACAGAGGTCGTGACCCAGTACTTC CASSQDPTEVVTQYF
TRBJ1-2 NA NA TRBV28 TGTGCCAGCGGTGGGTTAGCGCATGGCTACACCTTC CASGGLAHGYTF